Included here is one T cell receptor (beta chain) sequence, with context. This sample is drawn from a study of T cell responses to AZD1222 COVID-19 vaccine. This CDR3 contains 16 residues. CDR1 is KGHDR, CDR2 SFDVKD, per germline. V gave up 4 bases and J gave up 3 bases; unmatched junction bases: 7. Using immunoSEQ multiplex PCR, the repertoire was profiled, and TCRdb retains in-frame clones only, with some absent. The data show under 80,000 clones, about 91% seen once. The source is an adult in good health. The sequenced sample was peripheral blood, obtained on day 0 of AZD1222 vaccination. The chain joins TRBV24-1 to TRBJ2-1; 8 positions match TRBD1. This chain's CDR3 is CATSEPDRGSYNEQFF. CDR3 DNA sequence: TGTGCCACCAGTGAACCAGACAGGGGCAGCTACAATGAGCAGTTCTTC.